This T cell receptor beta chain was sequenced during a study of T cells in Graves' hyperthyroidism and ophthalmopathy. Findings and caveats of the study: From stable hyperthyroidism, ophthalmopathy was set apart by a 13 V-J model.

It was RNA transcripts that yielded the amplified TCR beta CDR3 regions. The HTBI set primed first-round TCR CDR3 RT-PCR. TCRdb itself ran the multiplex PCR reads through MiXCR, one entry per CDR3 protein. Of 560,000 or so distinct CDR3 sequences in the sample, around 20% are singletons; the top ten hold roughly 47%. This CDR3 has 14 amino acids. Trimming took off 6 bases at V and 9 bases at J, with 19 bases between the two ends. Germline assignment: CDR1 SGHRS and CDR2 YFSETQ. Comment on this clonotype: Its antigen is undetermined.

Sequences were obtained from blood. The rearrangement joins TRBV5-1 to TRBJ2-1; D is possibly TRBD2 (7 bases). This clonotype originated in a man in his forties with Graves' ophthalmopathy. This chain's CDR3 is CASTLGGGRIEQFF. The CDR3 bases are TGCGCCAGCACACTGGGGGGGGGCCGGATTGAGCAGTTCTTC.